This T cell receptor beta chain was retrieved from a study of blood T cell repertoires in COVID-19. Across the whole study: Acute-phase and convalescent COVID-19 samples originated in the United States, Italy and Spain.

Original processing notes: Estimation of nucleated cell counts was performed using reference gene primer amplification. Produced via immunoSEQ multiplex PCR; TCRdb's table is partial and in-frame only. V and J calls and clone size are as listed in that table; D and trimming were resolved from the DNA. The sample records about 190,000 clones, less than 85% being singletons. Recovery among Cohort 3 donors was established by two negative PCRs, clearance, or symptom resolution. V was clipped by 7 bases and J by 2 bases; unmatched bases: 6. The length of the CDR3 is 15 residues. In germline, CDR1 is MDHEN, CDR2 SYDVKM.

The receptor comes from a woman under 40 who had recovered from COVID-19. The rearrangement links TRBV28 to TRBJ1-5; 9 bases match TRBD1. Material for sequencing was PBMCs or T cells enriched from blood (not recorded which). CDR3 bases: TGTGCCAGCAAAGTAAGGACAGGGGGCAATCAGCCCCAGCATTTT. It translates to CASKVRTGGNQPQHF.